These 25 T cell receptor beta chains share one sample of origin, sequenced in a study of blood T cell repertoires in COVID-19. Method: immunoSEQ multiplex PCR; TCRdb's copy keeps in-frame clones and lacks some. This sample has about 39,000 clones; more than 80% occur once, and the top ten carry 10%. Sample: peripheral blood. The receptors originated from a man in his 60s in a cohort sampled during active COVID-19.

This clone was seen more than once but under ten times. The chain recombines TRBV7-2 with TRBJ1-6; D gene unclear. Trimming took off 2 bases at V and 5 bases at J, with 10 bases between the two ends. The germline CDR1 and CDR2 sequences are SGHTA and FQGNSA. This CDR3 has 15 residues. The CDR3 protein is CASSLLGLNNSPLHF. The CDR3 DNA sequence: TGTGCCAGCAGCTTATTGGGCCTGAATAATTCACCCCTCCACTTT.

The chain joins TRBV18 to TRBJ2-7; TRBD2 aligns across 13 bases. The germline CDR1 and CDR2 sequences are KGHSH and LQKENI. The CDR3 totals 15 residues. The J segment lost 2 bases and the V segment lost 6 bases, leaving 4 bases of the junction unmatched. Here the CDR3 reads CASSPGLAGAYEQYF. The CDR3 nucleotides are TGTGCCAGCTCTCCAGGACTAGCGGGGGCCTACGAGCAGTACTTC.

The chain recombines TRBV25-1 with TRBJ1-1; D remains ambiguous. With 7 bases removed from V and 3 bases from J, the gap between germline ends came to 9 bases. Looked up from germline, CDR1 is MGHDK and CDR2 is SYGVNS. The CDR3 runs to 12 residues. CDR3 bases: TGTGCCAGCAAGAGGGATCACACTGAAGCTTTCTTT. This encodes CASKRDHTEAFF.

This clone was seen a few times. The rearrangement uses TRBV4-3 and TRBJ1-4, with 7 nucleotides matching TRBD1. V was pared by 0 bases and J by 4 bases, with 5 bases of the junction left unmatched. Germline values: CDR1 LGHNA, CDR2 YSLEER. The CDR3 runs to 16 residues. In nucleotides, the CDR3 is TGCGCCAGCAGCCAAGATGGGGGGACAGATAATGAAAAACTGTTTTTT. Its protein is CASSQDGGTDNEKLFF.

This chain uses TRBV19 with TRBJ2-5, with 7 bases that match TRBD2. V was clipped by 3 bases and J by 1 base; unmatched bases: 5. The CDR3 is 15 residues long. Germline V gene data show CDR1 as LNHDA and CDR2 as SQIVND (reference sequence). Here the CDR3 DNA reads TGTGCCAGTAGTATGGGAGGGATCCTCCAAGAGACCCAGTACTTC. Translating gives CASSMGGILQETQYF.

This sequence joins TRBV7-2 and TRBJ2-5; 9 bases fit TRBD2. Germline V gene sequence: CDR1 SGHTA, CDR2 FQGNSA. Trimming at V came to 6 bases and at J to 0 bases, leaving 5 bases not matched to a gene. The CDR3 totals 15 residues. The DNA of the CDR3 is TGTGCCAGCAGACCGACTAGCGGCGACCAAGAGACCCAGTACTTC. Protein: CASRPTSGDQETQYF.

This chain links TRBV6-5 with TRBJ1-5; possibly TRBD1 for D (6 bases). From germline, CDR1 is MNHEY and CDR2 SVGAGI. The CDR3 has 14 amino acids. The V end lost 7 bases, the J end lost 6 bases, and 16 bases lay between the germline ends. The CDR3 sequence is CASTQMRGGQPQHF. CDR3 coding DNA: TGTGCCAGCACCCAAATGAGGGGGGGTCAGCCCCAGCATTTT.

This clone was detected only a few times. J is TRBJ2-7 and V is TRBV28, with D unclear. The CDR3 sequence is 13 residues long. Germline CDR1 is MDHEN and CDR2 is SYDVKM. Trimming shortened V by 10 bases and J by 4 bases, and 17 bases separated the two germline ends. The CDR3 DNA sequence: TGTGCCACCACGAAGTTAACAGCTTACGAGCAGTACTTC. Its translation is CATTKLTAYEQYF.

The chain is built from TRBV29-1 and TRBJ2-1; 8 bases align to TRBD2. V lost 0 bases and J lost 0; bases outside the gene matches: 4. Germline V gene lookup returns CDR1 SQVTM and CDR2 ANQGSEA. CDR3 size: 16 residues. CDR3 nucleotides: TGCAGCGTTGAAGATCGGGGGGGGTTCTCCTACAATGAGCAGTTCTTC. This translates into CSVEDRGGFSYNEQFF.

The table lists this clone with a few counts. The CDR3 DNA reads TGTGCCAGCAGCCGGGTGTCCGATAATCAGCCCCAGCATTTT. The encoded protein is CASSRVSDNQPQHF. The gene calls are TRBV28 and TRBJ1-5; D remains unclear. The CDR3 contains 14 residues. The germline CDR1 and CDR2 sequences are MDHEN and SYDVKM. Trimming removed 6 bases at V and 4 bases at J, with 13 bases between.

A single count supports this clone. CDR3 region: CASSHRSTNTEAFF. The CDR3 nucleotides read TGTGCCAGCAGCCACAGGTCCACCAACACTGAAGCTTTCTTT. The V call is TRBV3-1 (or the pseudogene TRBV3-2), the J call TRBJ1-1; no definite D call. V lost 3 bases to trimming and J lost 2 bases, with 10 bases between them. Germline lookup yields CDR1 LGHDT and CDR2 YNNKEL (reference sequence). The CDR3 has 14 residues.

V usage is TRBV7-2 and J usage is TRBJ1-1; D not resolved. The V end lost 3 bases, the J end lost 11 bases, and 16 bases lay between the germline ends. There are 13 residues in the CDR3. CDR1 and CDR2 from the germline V gene are SGHTA and FQGNSA. The CDR3 DNA reads as TGTGCCAGCAGCTTTGGGCCCGGGGAAGGGGCTTTCTTT. It translates to CASSFGPGEGAFF.

The chain uses TRBV3-1 (or the pseudogene TRBV3-2) and TRBJ2-5, with 10 positions matching TRBD1. The CDR3 covers 16 residues. After removal of 4 bases from V and 0 bases from J, the junction contained 5 bases not matched to a gene. The germline V gene encodes CDR1 LGHDT and CDR2 YNNKEL (reference sequence). The CDR3 is CASSRKDRGYQETQYF. CDR3 DNA: TGTGCCAGCAGCCGGAAGGACAGGGGGTACCAAGAGACCCAGTACTTC.

This clone was counted between two and nine times. The chain recombines TRBV27 with TRBJ1-4; 11 positions match TRBD1. Germline trimming cut 5 bases from V and 3 bases from J; bases unmatched to any gene: 8. The CDR3 runs to 17 residues. Germline CDR1 and CDR2: MNHEY and SMNVEV (reference sequence). CDR3 sequence (DNA): TGTGCCAGCAGTGTAACCGGGACAGGGGGACCTAATGAAAAACTGTTTTTT. It is translated as CASSVTGTGGPNEKLFF.

This clone was recorded only once. CDR3 DNA: TGTGCCAGCAGCCCCTCGACAGGGGTCTACGAGCAGTACTTC. This encodes CASSPSTGVYEQYF. This rearrangement joins TRBV11-1 to TRBJ2-7; 8 bases are a match to TRBD1. CDR1 is SGHAT and CDR2 is FQDESV in the germline V gene (reference sequence). The CDR3 is 14 residues long. Trimming took 5 bases from V and 3 from J; bases not matched to a gene: 6.

This chain joins TRBV9 and TRBJ2-7; D uncertain. The V gene lost 7 bases and the J gene lost 2 bases, with 13 bases spanning the gap. Germline-derived CDR1 and CDR2 are SGDLS and YYNGEE. This CDR3 comprises 13 residues. Here the CDR3 DNA reads TGTGCCAGCTCCCCGGCGGCGACCTACGAGCAGTACTTC. Amino acid sequence: CASSPAATYEQYF. Filled out from reference TRBV9 and TRBJ2-7, the complete variable domain reads DSGVTQTPKHLITATGQRVTLRCSPRSGDLSVYWYQQSLDQGLQFLIQYYNGEERAKGNILERFSAQQFPDLHSELNLSSLELGDSALYFCASSPAATYEQYFGPGTRLTVT.

This clone has more than one count but fewer than ten. The chain joins TRBV4-2 to TRBJ2-5, with 8 nucleotides matching TRBD2. CDR3 size: 15 residues. Trimming at V came to 4 bases and at J to 5 bases, leaving 9 bases not matched to a gene. The germline V gene encodes CDR1 LGHNA and CDR2 YNFKEQ. Written as DNA, the CDR3 is TGTGCCAGCAGCCGGCGGACGGGAGGGTCGGAGACCCAGTACTTC. As protein: CASSRRTGGSETQYF.

This rearrangement joins TRBV30 to TRBJ2-1; TRBD1 is a possible D gene (5 bases). The CDR3 is made up of 15 amino acids. V was trimmed by 2 bases and J by 0 bases, leaving 11 bases between them. Germline CDR1 reads GTSNPN; CDR2 reads SVGIG (reference sequence). The CDR3 DNA is TGTGCCTGGAGTTCAGGGTTGGGCTCCTACAATGAGCAGTTCTTC. Residues: CAWSSGLGSYNEQFF. Full variable domain (missing parts from reference TRBV30 and TRBJ2-1): SQTIHQWPATLVQPVGSPLSLECTVEGTSNPNLYWYRQAAGRGLQLLFYSVGIGQISSEVPQNLSASRPQDRQFILSSKKLLLSDSGFYLCAWSSGLGSYNEQFFGPGTRLTVL.

V gene TRBV5-5 combines with J gene TRBJ1-6; 11 nucleotides match TRBD1. This CDR3 is 14 amino acids long. Germline CDR1 reads SGHKS; CDR2 reads YYEKEE (reference sequence). Unmatched junction bases numbered 5, after V lost 5 bases and J lost 10 bases. In DNA, the CDR3 is TGTGCCAGCAGACCCGGGACAGGGGGGTCACCCCTCCACTTT. Its protein is CASRPGTGGSPLHF.

CDR3 DNA: TGTGCCAGCTCACCACCGTCGCGGGGAGGCGAGACCCAGTACTTC. Residues: CASSPPSRGGETQYF. This rearrangement joins TRBV18 to TRBJ2-5; D might be TRBD2 (6 bases). V lost 0 bases, J lost 5 bases, and 13 bases lay in between. This CDR3 has 15 residues. Germline CDR1 is KGHSH and CDR2 is LQKENI.

The chain employs TRBV15 and TRBJ2-2, with D possibly matching TRBD2 (6 bases). V lost 1 base to trimming and J lost 3 bases, with 12 bases between them. Germline CDR1 LNHNV, CDR2 YYDKDF (reference sequence). This CDR3 is 16 amino acids long. The DNA for the CDR3 is TGTGCCACCAGCAGAGGTAATCGGAGGGACACCGGGGAGCTGTTTTTT. As protein: CATSRGNRRDTGELFF.

This clone appeared a few times. The chain carries TRBV10-3 and TRBJ1-3, with D maybe TRBD1 (6 bases). The CDR3 length is 13 residues. Germline CDR1 reads ENHRY; CDR2 reads SYGVKD. V gave up 10 bases and J gave up 0 bases, with 10 bases separating them. The CDR3 is CATQGISGNTIYF. Written as DNA, the CDR3 is TGTGCCACCCAGGGGATCTCTGGAAACACCATATATTTT.

This sequence joins TRBV27 and TRBJ2-1; 8 bases line up with TRBD2. This CDR3 region has 15 residues. J was trimmed by 5 bases and V by 8 bases; bases with no gene match: 11. The germline V gene has CDR1 MNHEY and CDR2 SMNVEV (reference sequence). The CDR3, as DNA: TGTGCCAGCGAGGGAGAACTAGCGGATAACAATGAGCAGTTCTTC. Translation: CASEGELADNNEQFF.

As concerns this clone: The DNA is left out, because the CDR3 cannot be placed on it with certainty; the CDR3 is given as TCRdb lists it. The chain links TRBV28 to TRBJ1-1; the tabulated D call, TRBD1, remains unverified against the DNA. Germline V gene data show CDR1 as MDHEN and CDR2 as SYDVKM. Inclusive of both ends, the CDR3 amounts to 15 amino acids. This chain's CDR3 is CASSTSDRAAVEAFF.

This chain uses TRBV28 with TRBJ1-1, with D possibly matching TRBD1 (5 bases). The CDR3 is 12 amino acids. Germline V gene sequence: CDR1 MDHEN, CDR2 SYDVKM. V was pared by 11 bases and J by 4 bases, with 14 bases between. CDR3 sequence: CAAGGGSTEAFF. CDR3 coding DNA: TGTGCCGCCGGGGGAGGATCCACTGAAGCTTTCTTT.